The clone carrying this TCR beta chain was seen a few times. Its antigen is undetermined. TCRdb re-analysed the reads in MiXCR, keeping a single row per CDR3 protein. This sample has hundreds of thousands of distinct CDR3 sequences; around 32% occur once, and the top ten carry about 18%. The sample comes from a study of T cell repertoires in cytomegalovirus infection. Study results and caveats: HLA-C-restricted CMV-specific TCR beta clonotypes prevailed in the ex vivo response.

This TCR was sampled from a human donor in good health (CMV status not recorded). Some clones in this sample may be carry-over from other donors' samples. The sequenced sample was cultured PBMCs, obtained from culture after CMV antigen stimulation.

CDR3 in amino acids: CASSPTHSFSTDTQYF. CDR3 nucleotide sequence: TGTGCCAGCAGTCCCACGCACTCATTCAGCACAGATACGCAGTATTTT. The V and J genes are TRBV27 and TRBJ2-3; no clear D. The CDR3 runs 16 residues. Germline CDR1 is MNHEY and CDR2 is SMNVEV (reference sequence). V lost 5 bases and J 0 bases, leaving 15 bases between the germline ends.